The sequence of this T cell receptor beta chain was determined in a study of T cell repertoires in cytomegalovirus infection. In the study overall: Shared public TCR beta signatures pointed to both CMV infection and a matching HLA type.

Findings of the study overall: CMV-specific TCR beta clonotypes restricted by HLA-C were the ones dominating the ex vivo response.

This clonotype was seen many times. The target antigen is unknown. This CDR3 comprises 14 residues. Trimming took off 5 bases at V and 7 bases at J, with 12 bases between the two ends. Germline assignment: CDR1 MDHEN and CDR2 SYDVKM. Each CDR3 protein gets one entry after TCRdb re-called the reads with MiXCR. The table shows around 300,000 distinct CDR3 sequences, with around 25% occurring only once. V usage is TRBV28 and J usage is TRBJ1-6; D perhaps matches TRBD1 (5 bases). The TCR was taken from a human donor in good health (CMV status not recorded). Some clones in this sample may be carry-over from other donors' samples. The source material was PBMCs. As DNA, the CDR3 is TGTGCCAGCAGTGCTCGCAGGGCGAATTCACCCCTCCACTTT. Its translation: CASSARRANSPLHF.